The 2 T cell receptor beta chains below come from one sample, sequenced in a study of T cell repertoires in cytomegalovirus infection. MiXCR was run by TCRdb on the reads, yielding one entry per CDR3 protein. Among roughly 990,000 distinct CDR3 sequences listed, under 40% were seen once. Antigens for these TCRs are unknown. The material was cultured CD8+ T cells from PBMCs, obtained from culture after CMV antigen stimulation. Source of these receptors: a human donor in good health (CMV status not recorded). Some clones in this sample may be carry-over from other donors' samples.

There are a few counts of this clonotype. V is TRBV6-2 or TRBV6-3 and J is TRBJ1-2; D remains ambiguous. The CDR3 has 14 residues. In germline, CDR1 is MNHEY, CDR2 SVGEGT. V was pared by 7 bases and J by 3 bases, with 15 bases between. CDR3 nucleotides: TGTGCCAGCACTCCCGACGGCCGCCACTATGGCTACACCTTC. Its protein product is CASTPDGRHYGYTF.

The chain links TRBV19 to TRBJ2-7, with D uncertain. Trimming cost V 5 bases and J 7 bases, with 21 bases left between them. CDR1 and CDR2 (germline): LNHDA, SQIVND (reference sequence). The CDR3 is 15 residues long. CDR3: CASSPTKARPGEQYF. The CDR3 DNA is TGTGCCAGTAGTCCCACCAAGGCCCGGCCCGGGGAGCAGTACTTC.